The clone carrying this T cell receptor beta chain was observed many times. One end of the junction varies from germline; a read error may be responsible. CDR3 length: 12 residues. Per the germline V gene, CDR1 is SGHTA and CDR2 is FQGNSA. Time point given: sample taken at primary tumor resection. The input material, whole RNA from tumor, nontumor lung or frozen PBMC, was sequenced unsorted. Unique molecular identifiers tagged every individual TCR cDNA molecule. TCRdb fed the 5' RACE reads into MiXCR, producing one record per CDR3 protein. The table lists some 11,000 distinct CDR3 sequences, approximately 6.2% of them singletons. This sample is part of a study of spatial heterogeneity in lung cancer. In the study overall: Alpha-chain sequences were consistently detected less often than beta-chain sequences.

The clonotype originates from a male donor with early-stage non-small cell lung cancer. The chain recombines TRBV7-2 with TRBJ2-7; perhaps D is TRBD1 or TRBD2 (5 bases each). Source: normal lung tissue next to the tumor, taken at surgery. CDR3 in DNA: TGTGCCAGCAGCTTGGACGGTTTTGGGGGATTCTTC. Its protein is CASSLDGFGGFF. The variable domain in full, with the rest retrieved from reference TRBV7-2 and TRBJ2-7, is GAGVSQSPSNKVTEKGKDVELRCDPISGHTALYWYRQSLGQGLEFLIYFQGNSAPDKSGLPSDRFSAERTGGSVSTLTIQRTQQEDSAVYLCASSLDGFGGFFGPGTRLTVT.